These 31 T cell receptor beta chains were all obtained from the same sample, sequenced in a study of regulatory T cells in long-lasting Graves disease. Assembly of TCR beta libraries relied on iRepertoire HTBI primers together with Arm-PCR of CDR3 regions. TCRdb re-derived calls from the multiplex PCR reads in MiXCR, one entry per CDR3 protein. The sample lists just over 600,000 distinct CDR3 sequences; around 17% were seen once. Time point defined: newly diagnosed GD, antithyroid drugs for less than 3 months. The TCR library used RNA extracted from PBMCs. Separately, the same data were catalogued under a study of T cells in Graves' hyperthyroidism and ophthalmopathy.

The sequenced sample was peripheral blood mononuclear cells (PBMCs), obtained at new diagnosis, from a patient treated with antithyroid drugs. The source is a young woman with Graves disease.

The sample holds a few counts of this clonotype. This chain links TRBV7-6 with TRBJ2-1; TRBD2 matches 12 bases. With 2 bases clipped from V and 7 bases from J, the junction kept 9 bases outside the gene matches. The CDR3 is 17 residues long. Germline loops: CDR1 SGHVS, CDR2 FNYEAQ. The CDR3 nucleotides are TGTGCCAGCAGCTTAACGACTAGCGGGAGTTCCGGTAATGAGCAGTTCTTC. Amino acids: CASSLTTSGSSGNEQFF.

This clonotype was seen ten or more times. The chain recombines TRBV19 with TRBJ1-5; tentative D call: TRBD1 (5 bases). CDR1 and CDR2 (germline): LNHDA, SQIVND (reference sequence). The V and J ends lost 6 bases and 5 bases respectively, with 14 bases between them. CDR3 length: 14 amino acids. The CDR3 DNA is TGTGCCAGTAGAAGGGGAATTGGGTATCAGCCCCAGCATTTT. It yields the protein CASRRGIGYQPQHF.

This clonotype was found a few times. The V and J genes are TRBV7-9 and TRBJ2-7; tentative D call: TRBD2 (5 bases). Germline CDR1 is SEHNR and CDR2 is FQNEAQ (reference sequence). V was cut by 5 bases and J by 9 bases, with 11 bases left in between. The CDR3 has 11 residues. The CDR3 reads CASSTGVGQYF. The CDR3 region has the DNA TGTGCCAGCAGCACCGGGGTGGGGCAGTACTTC.

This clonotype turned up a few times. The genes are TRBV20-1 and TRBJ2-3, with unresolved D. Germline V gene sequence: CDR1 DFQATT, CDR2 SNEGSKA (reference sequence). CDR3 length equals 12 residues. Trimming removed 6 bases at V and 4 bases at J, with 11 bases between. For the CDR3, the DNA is TGCAGTGCCCCCCGGTTGGCAGATACGCAGTATTTT. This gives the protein CSAPRLADTQYF.

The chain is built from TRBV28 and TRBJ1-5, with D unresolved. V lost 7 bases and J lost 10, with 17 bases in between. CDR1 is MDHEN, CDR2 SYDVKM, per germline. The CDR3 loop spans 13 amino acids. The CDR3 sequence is CASKLNQAGPQHF. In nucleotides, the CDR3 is TGTGCCAGCAAACTGAACCAGGCCGGACCCCAGCATTTT.

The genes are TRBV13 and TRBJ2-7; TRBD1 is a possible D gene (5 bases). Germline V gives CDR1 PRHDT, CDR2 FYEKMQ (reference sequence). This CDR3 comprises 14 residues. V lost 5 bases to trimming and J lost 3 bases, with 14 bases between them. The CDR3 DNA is TGTGCCAGCAGCCACGGACACGATTACTACGAGCAGTACTTC. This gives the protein CASSHGHDYYEQYF.

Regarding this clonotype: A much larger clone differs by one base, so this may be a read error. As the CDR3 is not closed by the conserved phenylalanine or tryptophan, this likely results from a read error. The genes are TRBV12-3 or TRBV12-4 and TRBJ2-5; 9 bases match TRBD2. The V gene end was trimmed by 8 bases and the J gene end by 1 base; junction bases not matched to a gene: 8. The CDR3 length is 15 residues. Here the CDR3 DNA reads TGTGCCAGCCGTAGGGCTAGCGGGACCCAAGAGACCCAGTACTAC. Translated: CASRRASGTQETQYY.

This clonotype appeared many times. Written as DNA, the CDR3 is TGTGCCAGCAGTTTTCGGACAGGGGGTTTCACAGATACGCAGTATTTT. It codes for CASSFRTGGFTDTQYF. This rearrangement joins TRBV28 to TRBJ2-3, with TRBD1 identical over 10 bases. The length of the CDR3 is 16 residues. With V trimmed by 3 bases and J by 2 bases, 5 bases remained unmatched. Germline lookup yields CDR1 MDHEN and CDR2 SYDVKM.

The CDR3 loop is CSARAPLKDTQYF. Written as DNA, the CDR3 is TGCAGTGCCCGGGCCCCACTCAAAGATACGCAGTATTTT. The V and J genes are TRBV20-1 and TRBJ2-3, with no clear D. V was shortened by 6 bases and J by 5 bases, with 15 bases between the two germline ends. Germline loops: CDR1 DFQATT, CDR2 SNEGSKA (reference sequence). The CDR3 length is 13 residues.

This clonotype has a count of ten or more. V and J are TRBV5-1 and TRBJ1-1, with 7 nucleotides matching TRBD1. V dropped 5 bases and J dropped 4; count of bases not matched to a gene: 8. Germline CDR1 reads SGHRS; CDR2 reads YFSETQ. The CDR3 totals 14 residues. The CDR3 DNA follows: TGCGCCAGCAGGCGCAGTCCAGGGGGCACTGAAGCTTTCTTT. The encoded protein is CASRRSPGGTEAFF.

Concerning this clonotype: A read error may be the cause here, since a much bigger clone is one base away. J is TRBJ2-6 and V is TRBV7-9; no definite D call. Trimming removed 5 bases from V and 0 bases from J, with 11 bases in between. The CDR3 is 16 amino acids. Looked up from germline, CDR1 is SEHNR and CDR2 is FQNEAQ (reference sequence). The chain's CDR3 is CASSPRTGSGANVLTF. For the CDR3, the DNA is TGTGCCAGCAGCCCTCGGACGGGCTCTGGGGCCAACGTCCTGACTTTC.

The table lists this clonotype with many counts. This CDR3 reads CASSGNRGDEQFF. CDR3 coding DNA: TGTGCCAGCAGTGGTAACAGGGGGGATGAGCAGTTCTTC. The rearrangement joins TRBV28 to TRBJ2-1; the match to TRBD1 covers 8 bases. The CDR3 has 13 residues. Looked up from germline, CDR1 is MDHEN and CDR2 is SYDVKM. V was pared by 5 bases and J by 8 bases, with 5 bases of the junction left unmatched.

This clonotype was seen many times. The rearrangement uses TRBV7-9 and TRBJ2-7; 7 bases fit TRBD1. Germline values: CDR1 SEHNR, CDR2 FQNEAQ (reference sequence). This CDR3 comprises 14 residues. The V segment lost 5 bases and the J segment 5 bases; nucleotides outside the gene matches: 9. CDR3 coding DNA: TGTGCCAGCAGCCCGACAGGGAACCGGAACGAGCAGTACTTC. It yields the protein CASSPTGNRNEQYF.

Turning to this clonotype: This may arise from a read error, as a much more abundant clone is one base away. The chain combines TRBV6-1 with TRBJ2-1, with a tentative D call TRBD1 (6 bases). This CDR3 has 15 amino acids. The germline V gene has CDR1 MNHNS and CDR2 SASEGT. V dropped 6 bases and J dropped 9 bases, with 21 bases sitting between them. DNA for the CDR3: TGTGCCAGCAGCCGCCCTCAGGGGTCGAGTAGTGAGCAGTTCTTC. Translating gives CASSRPQGSSSEQFF.

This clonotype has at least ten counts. In DNA form, the CDR3 reads TGTGCCAGCAGCCCCGACCCCGGACTAGCGGTCTACGAGCAGTACTTC. Translated, it gives CASSPDPGLAVYEQYF. The chain is built from TRBV27 and TRBJ2-7, with 10 bases aligning to TRBD2. V lost 6 bases, J lost 3 bases, and 11 bases stayed unmatched. The CDR3 has 16 amino acids. The germline V gene has CDR1 MNHEY and CDR2 SMNVEV (reference sequence).

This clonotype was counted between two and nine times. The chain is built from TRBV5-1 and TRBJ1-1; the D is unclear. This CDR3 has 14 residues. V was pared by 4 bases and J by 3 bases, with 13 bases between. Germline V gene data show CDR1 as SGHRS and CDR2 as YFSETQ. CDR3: CASSQRTEYTEAFF. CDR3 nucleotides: TGCGCCAGCAGCCAAAGGACGGAGTACACTGAAGCTTTCTTT.

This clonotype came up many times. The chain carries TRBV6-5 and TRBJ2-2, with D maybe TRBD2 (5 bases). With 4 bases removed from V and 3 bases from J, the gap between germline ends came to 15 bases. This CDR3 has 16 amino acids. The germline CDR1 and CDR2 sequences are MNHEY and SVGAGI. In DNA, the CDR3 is TGTGCCAGCAGTTCCCGAGGGATCCCGGACACCGGGGAGCTGTTTTTT. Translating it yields CASSSRGIPDTGELFF.

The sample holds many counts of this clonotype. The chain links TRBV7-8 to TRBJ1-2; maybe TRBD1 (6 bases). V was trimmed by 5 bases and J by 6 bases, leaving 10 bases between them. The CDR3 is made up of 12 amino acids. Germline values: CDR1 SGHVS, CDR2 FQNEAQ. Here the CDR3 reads CASSVRGHGYTF. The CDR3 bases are TGTGCCAGCAGCGTCAGGGGCCATGGCTACACCTTC.

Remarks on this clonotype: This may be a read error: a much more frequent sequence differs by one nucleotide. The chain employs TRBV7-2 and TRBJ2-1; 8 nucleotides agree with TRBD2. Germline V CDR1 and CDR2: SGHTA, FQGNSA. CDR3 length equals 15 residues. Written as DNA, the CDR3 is TGTGCCGGCAGTTATCAAGCGGGAGCGAGTAATGAGCAGTTCTTC. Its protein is CAGSYQAGASNEQFF.

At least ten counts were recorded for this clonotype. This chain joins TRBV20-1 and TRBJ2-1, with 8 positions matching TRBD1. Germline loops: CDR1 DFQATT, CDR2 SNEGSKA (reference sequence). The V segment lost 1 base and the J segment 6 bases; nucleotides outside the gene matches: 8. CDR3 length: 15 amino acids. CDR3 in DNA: TGCAGTGCTAGAGTACGAGACAGGGGTCCCAATGAGCAGTTCTTC. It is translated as CSARVRDRGPNEQFF.

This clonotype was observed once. The CDR3: CASRPGLAGRDEQFF. CDR3 sequence (DNA): TGTGCCAGCAGACCGGGACTAGCGGGTAGAGATGAGCAGTTCTTC. The V call is TRBV7-3, the J call TRBJ2-1, with 12 bases fitting TRBD2. The CDR3 is 15 amino acids. V shed 6 bases, J shed 8 bases, and the junction held 8 bases outside the gene matches. In germline, CDR1 is SGHTA, CDR2 FQGTGA.

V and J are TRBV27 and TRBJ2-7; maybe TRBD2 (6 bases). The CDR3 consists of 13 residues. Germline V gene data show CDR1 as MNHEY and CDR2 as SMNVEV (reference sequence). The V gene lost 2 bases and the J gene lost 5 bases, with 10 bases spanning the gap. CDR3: CASSLGGMNEQYF. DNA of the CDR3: TGTGCCAGCAGTTTAGGGGGGATGAACGAGCAGTACTTC.

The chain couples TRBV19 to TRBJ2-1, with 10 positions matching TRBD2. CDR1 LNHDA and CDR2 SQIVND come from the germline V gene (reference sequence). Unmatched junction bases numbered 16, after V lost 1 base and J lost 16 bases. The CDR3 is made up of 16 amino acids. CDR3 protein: CASSIVGGQREGSFFF. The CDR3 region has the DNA TGTGCCAGTAGTATAGTAGGGGGCCAGCGGGAGGGTTCTTTTTTCTTC.

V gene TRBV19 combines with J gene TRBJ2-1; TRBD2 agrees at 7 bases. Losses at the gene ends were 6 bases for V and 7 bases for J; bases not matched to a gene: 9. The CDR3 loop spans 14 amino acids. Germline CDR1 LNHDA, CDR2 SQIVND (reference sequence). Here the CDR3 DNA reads TGTGCCAGTAGCGGACTAGGGTTTGGAAATGAGCAGTTCTTC. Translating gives CASSGLGFGNEQFF. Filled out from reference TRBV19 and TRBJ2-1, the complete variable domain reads DGGITQSPKYLFRKEGQNVTLSCEQNLNHDAMYWYRQDPGQGLRLIYYSQIVNDFQKGDIAEGYSVSREKKESFPLTVTSAQKNPTAFYLCASSGLGFGNEQFFGPGTRLTVL.

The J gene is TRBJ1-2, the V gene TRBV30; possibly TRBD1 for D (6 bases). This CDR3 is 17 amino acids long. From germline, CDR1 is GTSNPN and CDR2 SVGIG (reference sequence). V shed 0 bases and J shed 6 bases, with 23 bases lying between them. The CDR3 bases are TGTGCCTGGAGTGTAACTGGGGGGGGGGCCCCAGGAGATGGCTACACCTTC. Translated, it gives CAWSVTGGGAPGDGYTF.

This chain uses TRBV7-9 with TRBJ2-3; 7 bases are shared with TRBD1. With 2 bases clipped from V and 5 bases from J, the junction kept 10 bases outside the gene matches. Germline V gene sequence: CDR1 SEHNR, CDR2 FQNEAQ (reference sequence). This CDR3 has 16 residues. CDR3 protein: CASSLSLTGVGDTQYF. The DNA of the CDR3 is TGTGCCAGCAGCTTAAGCCTAACAGGGGTTGGAGATACGCAGTATTTT.

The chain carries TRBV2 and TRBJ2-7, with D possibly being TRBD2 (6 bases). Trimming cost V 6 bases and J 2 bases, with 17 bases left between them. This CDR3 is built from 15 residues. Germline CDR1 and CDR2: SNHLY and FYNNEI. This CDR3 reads CASSTDSGTAYEQYF. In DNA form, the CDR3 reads TGTGCCAGCAGCACCGACTCCGGGACTGCCTACGAGCAGTACTTC.

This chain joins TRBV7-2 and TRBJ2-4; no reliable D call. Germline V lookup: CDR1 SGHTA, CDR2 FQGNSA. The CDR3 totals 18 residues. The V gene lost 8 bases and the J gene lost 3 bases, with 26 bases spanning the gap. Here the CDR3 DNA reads TGTGCCAGCTCTTCAGCCTCAGGAGCTCTTTTGGGCAAAAACATTCAGTACTTC. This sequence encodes CASSSASGALLGKNIQYF.

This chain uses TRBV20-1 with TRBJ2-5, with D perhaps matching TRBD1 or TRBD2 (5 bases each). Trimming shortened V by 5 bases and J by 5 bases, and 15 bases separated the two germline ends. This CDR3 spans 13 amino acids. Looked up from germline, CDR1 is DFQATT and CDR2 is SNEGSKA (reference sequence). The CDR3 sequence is CSAQRVGGETQYF. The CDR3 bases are TGCAGTGCTCAGAGGGTTGGGGGTGAGACCCAGTACTTC.

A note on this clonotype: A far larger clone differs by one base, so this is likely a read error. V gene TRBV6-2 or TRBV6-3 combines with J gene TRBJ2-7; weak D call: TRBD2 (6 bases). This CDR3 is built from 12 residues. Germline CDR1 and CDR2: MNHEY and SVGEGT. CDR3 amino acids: CASSLAAYEQHF. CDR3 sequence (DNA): TGTGCCAGCAGTTTAGCGGCCTACGAGCAGCACTTC.

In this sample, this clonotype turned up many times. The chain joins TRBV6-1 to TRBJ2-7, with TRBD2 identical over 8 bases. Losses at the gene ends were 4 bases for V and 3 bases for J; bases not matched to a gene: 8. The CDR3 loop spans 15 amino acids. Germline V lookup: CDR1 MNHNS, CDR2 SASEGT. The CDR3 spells CASSVMSGSNYEQYF. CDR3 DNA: TGTGCCAGCAGTGTAATGAGCGGGAGTAACTACGAGCAGTACTTC.